This TCR beta chain came from a study of T-cell reconstitution after alpha-beta-depleted transplantation in children. By frequency in the sample, this clonotype is medium-sized. Unique molecular identifiers tagged the TCRbeta library. TCRdb recomputed calls from the PCR reads with MiXCR, one row per CDR3 protein. The sample has about 16,000 distinct CDR3 sequences; roughly 4.7% are singletons. V lost 3 bases and J lost 2, with 11 bases in between. CDR3 length: 14 amino acids. Germline V lookup: CDR1 SGHTA, CDR2 FQGNSA. J is TRBJ2-7 and V is TRBV7-2, with D maybe TRBD1 (6 bases). Sequencing used PBMCs, obtained before TCRalphabeta/CD19-depleted stem cell transplant. The receptor was isolated from a boy between 10 and 17 years old with acute lymphoblastic leukemia, due to receive a stem cell transplant. The chain's CDR3 is CASSLTGYPYEQYF. CDR3 DNA sequence: TGTGCCAGCAGCTTGACAGGATACCCCTACGAGCAGTACTTC.